This T cell receptor (beta chain) was recorded in a study of neurological immune-mediated disorders. This CDR3 is 19 amino acids long. Germline lookup yields CDR1 DFQATT and CDR2 SNEGSKA (reference sequence). Deletions cut 8 bases from V and 2 bases from J, with 28 bases between. Serving as healthy controls were blood bank volunteers based in Maryland, USA. It was from 2 million PBMCs stored at -80 C that the unsorted libraries were obtained. TCRdb used MiXCR to reprocess the 5' RACE reads, holding one entry per CDR3 protein. The table records more than 70,000 distinct CDR3 sequences, under 13% of them present only once.

The sequencing input was PBMCs. The rearrangement links TRBV20-1 to TRBJ2-6; a possible D gene is TRBD1 (5 bases). The receptor was isolated from a man in his forties or fifties in good health. In DNA form, the CDR3 reads TGCAGTTCTTCTAACCTCGGACAACTCACTCCGGCTGGGGCCAACGTCCTGACTTTC. Translated: CSSSNLGQLTPAGANVLTF.